A single sample gave rise to the 15 T cell receptor beta chains below, sequenced in a study of blood T cell repertoires in COVID-19 (dated by TCRdb to 2018 to 2020). Libraries were built with the immunoSEQ multiplex PCR assay. In its TCRdb copy, this immuneACCESS table keeps in-frame sequences only and misses some clones. Where compared with another copy, unresolved V genes explain less than half of these, and the others have no known cause. The sample table holds 200,000 to 250,000 clones, of which around 80% were seen once. Under 8.5% of the sample is taken by the ten largest. Sequencing used peripheral blood. These receptors were taken from a woman aged 65 to 85 with acute or convalescent COVID-19.

The chain has TRBV27 and TRBJ2-5; tentative D call: TRBD1 (6 bases). Germline V gives CDR1 MNHEY, CDR2 SMNVEV (reference sequence). CDR3 length equals 13 residues. V was clipped by 5 bases and J by 5 bases, with 12 bases between them. The CDR3 sequence is CASSSQGLETQYF. CDR3 bases: TGTGCCAGCAGTAGTCAGGGGTTGGAGACCCAGTACTTC.

The rearrangement links TRBV2 to TRBJ2-6; the D gene is possibly TRBD2 (5 bases). CDR1 and CDR2 from the germline V gene are SNHLY and FYNNEI. The CDR3 spans 15 residues. The V end was cut by 4 bases, the J end by 2 bases, with 9 bases between. The chain's CDR3 is CASSVYGAGANVLTF. In DNA form, the CDR3 reads TGTGCCAGCAGTGTGTACGGGGCTGGGGCCAACGTCCTGACTTTC. Full variable domain (remainder filled in from reference TRBV2 and TRBJ2-6): EPEVTQTPSHQVTQMGQEVILRCVPISNHLYFYWYRQILGQKVEFLVSFYNNEISEKSEIFDDQFSVERPDGSNFTLKIRSTKLEDSAMYFCASSVYGAGANVLTFGAGSRLTVL.

CDR3 DNA sequence: TGTGCCAGCAGTTTTCACAGGGACGGTACGCAGTATTTT. It is translated as CASSFHRDGTQYF. The chain links TRBV6-5 to TRBJ2-3, with D maybe TRBD1 (6 bases). The CDR3 is 13 amino acids. V gave up 4 bases and J gave up 8 bases, with 13 bases separating them. CDR1 and CDR2 from the germline V gene are MNHEY and SVGAGI.

CDR3 amino acids: CASTRETLYGYTF. In DNA form, the CDR3 reads TGTGCCAGCACCCGGGAGACACTCTATGGCTACACCTTC. The rearrangement uses TRBV2 and TRBJ1-2, with D unresolved. Trimming pared 7 bases from V and 4 bases from J, leaving 13 bases between. Germline lookup yields CDR1 SNHLY and CDR2 FYNNEI. The CDR3 loop spans 13 amino acids.

The rearrangement links TRBV18 to TRBJ2-5; 7 bases match TRBD2. The CDR3 is 16 amino acids. Germline V CDR1 and CDR2: KGHSH, LQKENI. V gave up 5 bases and J gave up 3 bases; unmatched junction bases: 12. The CDR3 DNA follows: TGTGCCAGCTCATCCACCCTGGTGGCGGGGGAAGAGACCCAGTACTTC. Encoded protein: CASSSTLVAGEETQYF.

V and J are TRBV5-1 and TRBJ1-5; D remains unclear. The CDR3 extends over 14 amino acids. Looked up from germline, CDR1 is SGHRS and CDR2 is YFSETQ. V lost 5 bases to trimming and J lost 6 bases, with 15 bases between them. The CDR3 DNA is TGCGCCAGCAGACAGACACCGGCGACTCAGCCCCAGCATTTT. It codes for CASRQTPATQPQHF.

The chain uses TRBV10-2 and TRBJ2-3, with 7 bases aligning to TRBD2. The CDR3 spans 14 residues. Germline lookup yields CDR1 WSHSY and CDR2 SAAADI. V shed 5 bases, J shed 3 bases, and the junction held 5 bases outside the gene matches. The CDR3 sequence is CASSPGLITDTQYF. The CDR3 DNA is TGCGCCAGCAGTCCGGGACTAATTACAGATACGCAGTATTTT.

As regards this clone: Other DNA sequences of this sample code for an identical CDR3. V usage is TRBV5-1 and J usage is TRBJ1-1; unclear D gene. CDR3 length: 14 amino acids. Per the germline V gene, CDR1 is SGHRS and CDR2 is YFSETQ. The germline V and J ends were trimmed by 2 bases and 4 bases, with 12 bases remaining between them. CDR3 in amino acids: CASSFQGGSTEAFF. The CDR3 DNA follows: TGCGCCAGCAGCTTCCAAGGAGGGAGCACTGAAGCTTTCTTT.

The J gene is TRBJ2-2, the V gene TRBV5-1; 8 bases map to TRBD2. The germline gives CDR1 SGHRS, CDR2 YFSETQ. V dropped 4 bases and J dropped 7; count of bases not matched to a gene: 6. The CDR3 spans 14 residues. The CDR3, as DNA: TGCGCCAGCAGCCCGGGGGGGCCGGTCGGGGAGCTGTTTTTT. It encodes CASSPGGPVGELFF.

This sequence joins TRBV5-1 and TRBJ1-4; 9 bases fit TRBD1. Unmatched junction bases numbered 11, after V lost 3 bases and J lost 8 bases. CDR3 length equals 16 residues. Germline CDR1 and CDR2: SGHRS and YFSETQ. CDR3 nucleotide sequence: TGCGCCAGCAGCTCAACAGGGGGCGCGGGTGGAGAAAAACTGTTTTTT. Amino acids: CASSSTGGAGGEKLFF.

V and J are TRBV5-1 and TRBJ2-3, with a possible D match to TRBD1 (6 bases). The V end was cut by 0 bases, the J end by 3 bases, with 11 bases between. The germline gives CDR1 SGHRS, CDR2 YFSETQ. This CDR3 spans 15 amino acids. The CDR3 DNA is TGCGCCAGCAGCTTGGAGGGGGTTGAGACAGATACGCAGTATTTT. Protein: CASSLEGVETDTQYF.

The V and J genes are TRBV21-1 and TRBJ1-3. TRBV21-1 is annotated as a pseudogene. This CDR3 is 17 amino acids long. This chain's CDR3 is CASSKKKPRRSGNTIYF. The CDR3 coding sequence is TGTGCCAGCAGCAAAAAAAAGCCCCGGAGAAGCGGAAACACCATATATTTT.

The rearrangement uses TRBV6-5 and TRBJ1-1; unclear D gene. This CDR3 has 12 residues. V was cut by 6 bases and J by 4 bases, with 9 bases left in between. CDR1 is MNHEY, CDR2 SVGAGI, per germline. This CDR3 is CASSGETTEAFF. The CDR3 DNA reads TGTGCCAGCAGCGGAGAGACCACTGAAGCTTTCTTT.

This chain links TRBV7-2 with TRBJ2-2, with D perhaps matching TRBD2 (7 bases). The CDR3 loop spans 16 amino acids. Germline CDR1 is SGHTA and CDR2 is FQGNSA. V was shortened by 0 bases and J by 4 bases, with 12 bases between the two germline ends. DNA of the CDR3: TGTGCCAGCAGCTTAGCGCTAGGGGGGGCCACCGGGGAGCTGTTTTTT. Amino acid sequence: CASSLALGGATGELFF.

This clone appeared once. The chain carries TRBV29-1 and TRBJ1-2; D remains ambiguous. This CDR3 is built from 13 residues. Germline V gene lookup returns CDR1 SQVTM and CDR2 ANQGSEA. Trimming pared 7 bases from V and 7 bases from J, leaving 19 bases between. Here the CDR3 reads CSAELPPGGGYTF. The CDR3 nucleotides are TGCAGCGCCGAATTACCCCCGGGAGGTGGCTACACCTTC. Drawing the rest from reference TRBV29-1 and TRBJ1-2, the complete variable domain is SAVISQKPSRDICQRGTSLTIQCQVDSQVTMMFWYRQQPGQSLTLIATANQGSEATYESGFVIDKFPISRPNLTFSTLTVSNMSPEDSSIYLCSAELPPGGGYTFGSGTRLTVV.